The sequence of this T cell receptor beta chain was determined in a study of shared clonotypes between healthy human individuals. TCRdb's table, derived via immunoSEQ multiplex PCR, lists solely in-frame clones and lacks some. Here the sample spans about 980,000 clones, around three quarters being singletons. J lost 5 bases, V lost 2 bases, and 12 bases had no gene match. This CDR3 comprises 16 residues. The germline CDR1 and CDR2 sequences are GTSNPN and SVGIG (reference sequence). The sequence was collected from a man aged 18 to 29 in good health. The chain joins TRBV30 to TRBJ1-5, with 7 bases aligning to TRBD1. Sequenced input: memory CD4+ T cells sorted from blood. Subset meaning: CD45RA-negative fraction. The CDR3 sequence: CAWSPRDRARDQPQHF. DNA of the CDR3: TGTGCCTGGAGTCCCCGCGACAGGGCGAGGGATCAGCCCCAGCATTTT. Full variable domain (outside the CDR3, taken from reference TRBV30 and TRBJ1-5): SQTIHQWPATLVQPVGSPLSLECTVEGTSNPNLYWYRQAAGRGLQLLFYSVGIGQISSEVPQNLSASRPQDRQFILSSKKLLLSDSGFYLCAWSPRDRARDQPQHFGDGTRLSIL.